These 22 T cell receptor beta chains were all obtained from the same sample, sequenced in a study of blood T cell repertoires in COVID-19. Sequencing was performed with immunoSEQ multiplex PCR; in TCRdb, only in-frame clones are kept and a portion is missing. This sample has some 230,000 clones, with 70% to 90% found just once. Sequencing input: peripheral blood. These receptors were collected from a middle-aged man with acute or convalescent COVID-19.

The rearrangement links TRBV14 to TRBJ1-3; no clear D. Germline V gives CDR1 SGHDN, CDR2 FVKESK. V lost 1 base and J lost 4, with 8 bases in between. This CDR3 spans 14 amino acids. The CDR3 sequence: CASSQGFRGNTIYF. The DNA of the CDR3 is TGTGCCAGCAGCCAAGGATTCCGGGGAAACACCATATATTTT.

In DNA, the CDR3 is TGTGCCAGCAGACAGCTAATTTCTAACTATGGCTACACCTTC. It codes for CASRQLISNYGYTF. V usage is TRBV6-5 and J usage is TRBJ1-2; D gene unclear. The CDR3 is 14 residues long. The V end was cut by 6 bases, the J end by 0 bases, with 11 bases between. The germline gives CDR1 MNHEY, CDR2 SVGAGI.

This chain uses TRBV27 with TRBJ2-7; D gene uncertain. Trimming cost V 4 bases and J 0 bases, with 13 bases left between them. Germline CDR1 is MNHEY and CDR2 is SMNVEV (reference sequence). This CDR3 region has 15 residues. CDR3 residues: CASSSNFLSSYEQYF. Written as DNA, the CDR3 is TGTGCCAGCAGTTCAAATTTCCTAAGCTCCTACGAGCAGTACTTC.

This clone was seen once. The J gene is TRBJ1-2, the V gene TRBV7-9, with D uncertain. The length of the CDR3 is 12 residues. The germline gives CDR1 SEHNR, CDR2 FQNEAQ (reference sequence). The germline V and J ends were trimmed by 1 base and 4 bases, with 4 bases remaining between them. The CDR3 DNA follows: TGTGCCAGCAGCTTAGGCGGCTATGGCTACACCTTC. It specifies CASSLGGYGYTF.

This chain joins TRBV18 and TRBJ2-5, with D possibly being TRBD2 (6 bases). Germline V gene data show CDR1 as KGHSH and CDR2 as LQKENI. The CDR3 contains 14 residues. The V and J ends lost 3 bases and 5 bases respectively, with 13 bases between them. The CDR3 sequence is CASSPKEGRETQYF. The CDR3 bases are TGTGCCAGCTCACCCAAGGAGGGTCGGGAGACCCAGTACTTC.

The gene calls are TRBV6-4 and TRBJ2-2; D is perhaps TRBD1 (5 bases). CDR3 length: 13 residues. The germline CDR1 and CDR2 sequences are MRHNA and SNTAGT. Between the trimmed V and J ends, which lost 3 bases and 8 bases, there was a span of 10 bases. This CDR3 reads CASSEHQGGELFF. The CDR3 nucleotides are TGTGCCAGCAGTGAGCATCAGGGTGGGGAGCTGTTTTTT.

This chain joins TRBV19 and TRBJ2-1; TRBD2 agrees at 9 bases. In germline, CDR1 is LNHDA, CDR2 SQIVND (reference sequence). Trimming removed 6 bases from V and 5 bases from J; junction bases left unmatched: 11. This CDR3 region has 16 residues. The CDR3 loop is CASSPLGGGADNEQFF. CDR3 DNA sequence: TGTGCCAGTAGCCCTCTGGGCGGGGGGGCGGACAATGAGCAGTTCTTC.

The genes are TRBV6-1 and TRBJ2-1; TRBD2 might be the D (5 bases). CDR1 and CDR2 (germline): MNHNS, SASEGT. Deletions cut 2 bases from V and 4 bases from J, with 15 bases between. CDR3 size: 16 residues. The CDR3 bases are TGTGCCAGCAGTGAACAGCCAGCGGCGTTATACAATGAGCAGTTCTTC. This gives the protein CASSEQPAALYNEQFF.

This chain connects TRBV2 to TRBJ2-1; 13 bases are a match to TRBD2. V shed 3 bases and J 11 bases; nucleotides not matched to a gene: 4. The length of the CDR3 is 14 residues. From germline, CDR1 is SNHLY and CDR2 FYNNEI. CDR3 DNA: TGTGCCAGCAGTGACGGGACTAGCGGGGAGAAGCAGTTCTTC. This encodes CASSDGTSGEKQFF.

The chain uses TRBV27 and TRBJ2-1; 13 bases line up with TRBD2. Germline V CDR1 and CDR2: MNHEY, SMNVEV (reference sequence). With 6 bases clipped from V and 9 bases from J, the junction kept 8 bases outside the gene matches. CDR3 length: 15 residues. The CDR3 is CASRRTSGGSAEQFF. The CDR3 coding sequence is TGTGCCAGCAGGCGGACTAGCGGGGGATCTGCTGAGCAGTTCTTC.

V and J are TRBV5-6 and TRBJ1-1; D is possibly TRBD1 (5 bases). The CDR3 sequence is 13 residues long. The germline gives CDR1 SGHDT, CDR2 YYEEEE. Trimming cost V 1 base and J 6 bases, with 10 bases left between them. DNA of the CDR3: TGTGCCAGCAGCTTGTTTGAAGGGGCTGAAGCTTTCTTT. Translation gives CASSLFEGAEAFF.

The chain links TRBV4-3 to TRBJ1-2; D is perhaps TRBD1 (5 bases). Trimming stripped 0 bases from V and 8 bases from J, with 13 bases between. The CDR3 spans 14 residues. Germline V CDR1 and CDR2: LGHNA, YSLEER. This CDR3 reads CASSQDVGGDGYTF. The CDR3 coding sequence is TGCGCCAGCAGCCAAGATGTTGGAGGGGACGGCTACACCTTC.

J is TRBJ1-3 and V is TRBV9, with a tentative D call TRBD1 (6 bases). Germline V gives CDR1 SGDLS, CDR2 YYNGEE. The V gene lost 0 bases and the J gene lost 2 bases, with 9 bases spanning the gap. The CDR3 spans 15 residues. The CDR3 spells CASSVEGGPGNTIYF. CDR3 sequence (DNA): TGTGCCAGCAGCGTAGAAGGGGGTCCTGGAAACACCATATATTTT. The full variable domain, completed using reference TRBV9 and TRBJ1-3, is DSGVTQTPKHLITATGQRVTLRCSPRSGDLSVYWYQQSLDQGLQFLIQYYNGEERAKGNILERFSAQQFPDLHSELNLSSLELGDSALYFCASSVEGGPGNTIYFGEGSWLTVV.

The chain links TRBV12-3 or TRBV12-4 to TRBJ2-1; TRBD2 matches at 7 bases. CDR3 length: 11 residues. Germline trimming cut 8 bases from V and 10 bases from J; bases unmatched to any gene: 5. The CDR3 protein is CASEGRGEQFF. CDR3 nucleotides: TGTGCCAGCGAGGGGCGGGGGGAGCAGTTCTTC.

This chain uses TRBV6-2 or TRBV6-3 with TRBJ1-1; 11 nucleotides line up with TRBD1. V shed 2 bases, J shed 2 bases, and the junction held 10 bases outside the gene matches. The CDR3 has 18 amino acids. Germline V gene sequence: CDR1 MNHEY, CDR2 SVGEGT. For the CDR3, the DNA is TGTGCCAGCAGTTACCGGACAGGGGGCCAAACTCACAACACTGAAGCTTTCTTT. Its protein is CASSYRTGGQTHNTEAFF.

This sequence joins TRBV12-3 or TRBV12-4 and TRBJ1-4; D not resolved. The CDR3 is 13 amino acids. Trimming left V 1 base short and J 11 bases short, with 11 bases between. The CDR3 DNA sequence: TGTGCCAGCAGTTTAGGCTTTACAGCCAAACTGTTTTTT. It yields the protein CASSLGFTAKLFF.

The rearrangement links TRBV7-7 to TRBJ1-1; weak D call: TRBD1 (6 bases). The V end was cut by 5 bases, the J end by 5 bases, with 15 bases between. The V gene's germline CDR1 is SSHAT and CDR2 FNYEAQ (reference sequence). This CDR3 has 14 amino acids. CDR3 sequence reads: CASSPMDGTTEAFF. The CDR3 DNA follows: TGTGCCAGCAGCCCGATGGATGGGACAACTGAAGCTTTCTTT. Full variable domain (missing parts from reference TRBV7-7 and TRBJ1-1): GAGVSQSPRYKVTKRGQDVTLRCDPISSHATLYWYQQALGQGPEFLTYFNYEAQPDKSGLPSDRFSAERPEGSISTLTIQRTEQRDSAMYRCASSPMDGTTEAFFGQGTRLTVV.

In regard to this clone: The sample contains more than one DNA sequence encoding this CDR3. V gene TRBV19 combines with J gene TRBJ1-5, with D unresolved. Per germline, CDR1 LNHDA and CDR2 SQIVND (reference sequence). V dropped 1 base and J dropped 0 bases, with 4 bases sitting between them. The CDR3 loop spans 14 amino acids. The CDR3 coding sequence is TGTGCCAGTAGTATAGGAGGTAGCAATCAGCCCCAGCATTTT. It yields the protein CASSIGGSNQPQHF.

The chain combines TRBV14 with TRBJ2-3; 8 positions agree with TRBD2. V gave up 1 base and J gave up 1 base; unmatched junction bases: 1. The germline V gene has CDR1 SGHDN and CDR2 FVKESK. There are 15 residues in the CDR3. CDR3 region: CASSQVRGGTDTQYF. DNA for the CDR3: TGTGCCAGCAGCCAAGTGCGGGGGGGCACAGATACGCAGTATTTT.

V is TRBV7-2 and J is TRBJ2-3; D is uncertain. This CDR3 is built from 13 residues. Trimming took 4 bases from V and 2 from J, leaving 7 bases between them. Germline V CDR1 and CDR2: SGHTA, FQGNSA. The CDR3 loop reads CASSSVITDTQYF. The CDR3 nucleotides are TGTGCCAGCAGCTCAGTTATCACAGATACGCAGTATTTT.

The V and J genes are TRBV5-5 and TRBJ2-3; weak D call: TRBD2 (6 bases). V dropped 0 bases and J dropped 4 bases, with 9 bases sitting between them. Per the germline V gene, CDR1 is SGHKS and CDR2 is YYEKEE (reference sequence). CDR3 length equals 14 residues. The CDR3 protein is CASSLGPGADTQYF. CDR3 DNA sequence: TGTGCCAGCAGCTTGGGGCCGGGGGCAGATACGCAGTATTTT.

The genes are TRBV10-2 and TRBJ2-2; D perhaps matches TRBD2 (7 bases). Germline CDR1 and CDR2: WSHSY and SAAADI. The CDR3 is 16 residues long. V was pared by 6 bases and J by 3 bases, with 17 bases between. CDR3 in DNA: TGCGCCAGCAGGGCCCCCGGCGGGGGCTACACCGGGGAGCTGTTTTTT. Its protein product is CASRAPGGGYTGELFF.